This is a list of T cell receptor beta chains from one sample in a study of cytomegalovirus exposure and HLA in healthy donors. Clones were sequenced by immunoSEQ multiplex PCR, and TCRdb holds only the in-frame ones, with some missing. The sample has approximately 100,000 clones, about 75% seen once. The source material was PBMCs. Receptors were obtained from a man aged 45-60 years in good health and CMV-seronegative. Both conserved end residues are part of each CDR3. Each record gives: clone size, V gene, J gene, D gene, CDR3 DNA, CDR3 protein. A D gene is named only where the DNA matches it firmly. Expanded clones get a size class; other rows say once, few or many, or leave the size out.

clone size: -; V gene: TRBV5-1; J gene: TRBJ2-2; D gene: -; CDR3 DNA: TGCGCCAGCAGCCTCCGGGAGCCCACCGGGGAGCTGTTTTTT; CDR3 protein: CASSLREPTGELFF
clone size: -; V gene: TRBV5-1; J gene: TRBJ2-7; D gene: TRBD2; CDR3 DNA: TGCGCCAGCAGCTTGATGGCGGGAGGGGGACCCTACGAGCAGTACTTC; CDR3 protein: CASSLMAGGGPYEQYF
clone size: -; V gene: TRBV7-3; J gene: TRBJ1-3; D gene: -; CDR3 DNA: TGTGCCAGCAGCTTAAGGGCAGGGTCCACCATATATTTT; CDR3 protein: CASSLRAGSTIYF
clone size: -; V gene: TRBV27; J gene: TRBJ1-2; D gene: -; CDR3 DNA: TGTGCCAGCAGCCGAACAGAAGCCAGTAACTATGGCTACACCTTC; CDR3 protein: CASSRTEASNYGYTF
clone size: -; V gene: TRBV4-1; J gene: TRBJ2-1; D gene: -; CDR3 DNA: TGCGCCAGCAGCCAGTTCACCTCTTTGACACCGAGCTCCTACAATGAGCAGTTCTTC; CDR3 protein: CASSQFTSLTPSSYNEQFF
clone size: -; V gene: TRBV29-1; J gene: TRBJ1-2; D gene: -; CDR3 DNA: TGCAGCGCCGGAGGCAGGAGAAACTATGGCTACACCTTC; CDR3 protein: CSAGGRRNYGYTF
clone size: few; V gene: TRBV6-5; J gene: TRBJ1-6; D gene: -; CDR3 DNA: TGTGCCAGCAGCGTGAGGGTCAATTCACCCCTCCACTTT; CDR3 protein: CASSVRVNSPLHF
clone size: -; V gene: TRBV19; J gene: TRBJ2-1; D gene: TRBD1; CDR3 DNA: TGTGACAGTAGTATTCCAGGGGGAAAAAATGAGCAGTTCTTC; CDR3 protein: CDSSIPGGKNEQFF
clone size: -; V gene: TRBV7-3; J gene: TRBJ1-1; D gene: -; CDR3 DNA: TGTGCCAGCAGCACACAGGAGAACACTGAAGCTTTCTTT; CDR3 protein: CASSTQENTEAFF
clone size: -; V gene: TRBV7-2; J gene: TRBJ1-2; D gene: TRBD1; CDR3 DNA: TGTGCCAGGGCCGGGGCAGGGGGTAGTGGCTACACCTTC; CDR3 protein: CARAGAGGSGYTF
clone size: few; V gene: TRBV4-1; J gene: TRBJ1-5; D gene: -; CDR3 DNA: TGCGCCAGCAGCCAAGTGTGGGGCCAGCCCCAGCATTTT; CDR3 protein: CASSQVWGQPQHF
clone size: -; V gene: TRBV2; J gene: TRBJ2-1; D gene: -; CDR3 DNA: TGTGCCAGCAGACAAAGGGGGACTGAGCAGTTCTTC; CDR3 protein: CASRQRGTEQFF
clone size: -; V gene: TRBV4-1; J gene: TRBJ2-3; D gene: -; CDR3 DNA: TGCGCCAGCAGCCCCCGAGGTGGTGTGGACACAGATACGCAGTATTTT; CDR3 protein: CASSPRGGVDTDTQYF
clone size: -; V gene: TRBV7-9; J gene: TRBJ1-3; D gene: TRBD1; CDR3 DNA: TGTGCCAGCTCCCAGATGGGACAGGCTGGAAACACCATATATTTT; CDR3 protein: CASSQMGQAGNTIYF
clone size: -; V gene: TRBV7-2; J gene: TRBJ2-1; D gene: TRBD2; CDR3 DNA: TGTGCCAGCAGCTTAGTTGCTAGCGGCAATGAGCAGTTCTTC; CDR3 protein: CASSLVASGNEQFF
clone size: -; V gene: TRBV7-8; J gene: TRBJ2-6; D gene: -; CDR3 DNA: TGTGCCAGCAGCTTAAGCCGCTCTGGGGCCAACGTCCTGACTTTC; CDR3 protein: CASSLSRSGANVLTF
clone size: -; V gene: TRBV2; J gene: TRBJ2-1; D gene: -; CDR3 DNA: TGTGCCAGCATGGGTGGCGGGGTCTCCTACAATGAGCAGTTCTTC; CDR3 protein: CASMGGGVSYNEQFF
clone size: few; V gene: TRBV5-1; J gene: TRBJ2-7; D gene: -; CDR3 DNA: TGCGCCAGCAGCTTGGACGAGGGATACGATGGCGAGCAGTACTTC; CDR3 protein: CASSLDEGYDGEQYF
clone size: -; V gene: TRBV5-1; J gene: TRBJ2-1; D gene: -; CDR3 DNA: TGCGCCAGCAGCTTGGTACCCGAGGGTTACAATGAGCAGTTCTTC; CDR3 protein: CASSLVPEGYNEQFF
clone size: -; V gene: TRBV29-1; J gene: TRBJ1-1; D gene: -; CDR3 DNA: TGCAGCGTTATCGGGGGGGGGACTGAAGCTTTCTTT; CDR3 protein: CSVIGGGTEAFF
clone size: once; V gene: TRBV5-1; J gene: TRBJ2-7; D gene: -; CDR3 DNA: TGCGCCAGCAGCTTGGACAGTCTAAAGTCCTACGAGCAGTACTTC; CDR3 protein: CASSLDSLKSYEQYF
clone size: -; V gene: TRBV19; J gene: TRBJ2-1; D gene: -; CDR3 DNA: TGTGCCAGTGCTACGGGAGTGGGGTACAATGAGCAGTTCTTC; CDR3 protein: CASATGVGYNEQFF
clone size: -; V gene: TRBV5-4; J gene: TRBJ1-2; D gene: TRBD1; CDR3 DNA: TGTGCCAGCAGCTCGGACAGGGGGACCCTAGGCTACACCTTC; CDR3 protein: CASSSDRGTLGYTF
clone size: few; V gene: TRBV14; J gene: TRBJ2-7; D gene: -; CDR3 DNA: TGTGCCAGCAGCCCTCCGGGACTCTCCAGCGCCGAGCAGTACTTC; CDR3 protein: CASSPPGLSSAEQYF
clone size: -; V gene: TRBV9; J gene: TRBJ2-3; D gene: -; CDR3 DNA: TGTGCCAGCAGCTCCCGGGTGGCCGGGAGTGTTACGCAGTATTTT; CDR3 protein: CASSSRVAGSVTQYF
clone size: -; V gene: TRBV4-3; J gene: TRBJ2-3; D gene: -; CDR3 DNA: TGCGCCAGCAGCTTCGGACTGGGTAGCACAGATACGCAGTATTTT; CDR3 protein: CASSFGLGSTDTQYF
clone size: -; V gene: TRBV5-4; J gene: TRBJ1-1; D gene: -; CDR3 DNA: TGTGCCAGCAGCTTGGATCGTGGCTCTGAAGCTTTCTTT; CDR3 protein: CASSLDRGSEAFF
clone size: -; V gene: TRBV5-8; J gene: TRBJ2-3; D gene: TRBD1; CDR3 DNA: TGTGCCAGCAGCTTAGGGACAGCTAGCACAGATACGCAGTATTTT; CDR3 protein: CASSLGTASTDTQYF
clone size: -; V gene: TRBV7-8; J gene: TRBJ1-2; D gene: -; CDR3 DNA: TGTGCCAGCAGCCCCATGTTTCGGGGGGGCTACACCTTC; CDR3 protein: CASSPMFRGGYTF
clone size: -; V gene: TRBV28; J gene: TRBJ1-6; D gene: -; CDR3 DNA: TGTGCCAGCGATGTGGTTCGGGGGAATTCACCCCTCCACTTT; CDR3 protein: CASDVVRGNSPLHF
clone size: -; V gene: TRBV18; J gene: TRBJ2-3; D gene: -; CDR3 DNA: TGTGCCAGCTCACCCCAACAGGGTAGCACAGATACGCAGTATTTT; CDR3 protein: CASSPQQGSTDTQYF
clone size: -; V gene: TRBV18; J gene: TRBJ1-1; D gene: -; CDR3 DNA: TGTGCCAGCTCTCTGGGGCAGGTGAACACTGAAGCTTTCTTT; CDR3 protein: CASSLGQVNTEAFF
clone size: -; V gene: TRBV11-2; J gene: TRBJ2-2; D gene: -; CDR3 DNA: TGTGCCAGCAGCCTCGAGGCGGGCACCGGGGAGCTGTTTTTT; CDR3 protein: CASSLEAGTGELFF
clone size: once; V gene: TRBV28; J gene: TRBJ1-1; D gene: -; CDR3 DNA: TGTGCCAGCAGCCCCTTAGCTAGGAACACTGAAGCTTTCTTT; CDR3 protein: CASSPLARNTEAFF
clone size: -; V gene: TRBV28; J gene: TRBJ1-1; D gene: TRBD1; CDR3 DNA: TGTGCCAGCAGTTTATGGGGGGGAGGGACAGGGGGGTCTGAAGCTTTCTTT; CDR3 protein: CASSLWGGGTGGSEAFF
clone size: few; V gene: TRBV13; J gene: TRBJ1-1; D gene: -; CDR3 DNA: TGTGCCAGCAGCTTGGAGGTGAACACTGAAGCTTTCTTT; CDR3 protein: CASSLEVNTEAFF
clone size: -; V gene: TRBV7-3; J gene: TRBJ2-2; D gene: TRBD1; CDR3 DNA: TGTGCCAGCAGCTTTGAGGGACAGGCGTCCACCGGGGAGCTGTTTTTT; CDR3 protein: CASSFEGQASTGELFF
clone size: -; V gene: TRBV7-3; J gene: TRBJ1-1; D gene: -; CDR3 DNA: TGTGCCAGCAGCCCCCAAGGGAGGGGGAGGAACACTGAAGCTTTCTTT; CDR3 protein: CASSPQGRGRNTEAFF
clone size: -; V gene: TRBV7-9; J gene: TRBJ2-5; D gene: -; CDR3 DNA: TGTGCCAGCAGCCCGGGTTTGGGAGAGCAGTACTTC; CDR3 protein: CASSPGLGEQYF
clone size: -; V gene: TRBV4-3; J gene: TRBJ1-3; D gene: -; CDR3 DNA: TGCGCCAGCAGCCAAGTGTGGCAGGAATCTGGAAACACCATATATTTT; CDR3 protein: CASSQVWQESGNTIYF
clone size: -; V gene: TRBV28; J gene: TRBJ2-6; D gene: -; CDR3 DNA: TGTGCCAGCGGTGGTCAGGTCCAGGCTGGGGCCAACGTCCTGACTTTC; CDR3 protein: CASGGQVQAGANVLTF